These T cell receptor beta chains were read from a single sample in a study of regulatory T cells in long-lasting Graves disease. MiXCR, run by TCRdb on the multiplex PCR reads, gives a single entry per CDR3 protein. The table records almost 350,000 distinct CDR3 sequences, about 18% of them present only once. The specimen comprised peripheral blood mononuclear cells (PBMCs), sampled when the disease was refractory, from a patient treated with antithyroid drugs. These receptors were collected from a female donor with Graves disease. Both conserved end residues are part of each CDR3. A D gene is named only where the DNA matches it firmly. Expanded clones are given a class, and other clones once, few, many or no size at all.

clone_size	v_call	j_call	d_call	cdr3_nt	cdr3_aa
many	TRBV6-1	TRBJ1-1	.	TGTGCCAGCAGAACCTTTAGGGGAAACACTGAAGCTTTCTTT	CASRTFRGNTEAFF
many	TRBV10-3	TRBJ1-5	.	TGTGCCATCAGTCTCCTGGGGCAGGGACTGTCCCCCCAGCATTTT	CAISLLGQGLSPQHF
few	TRBV25-1	TRBJ1-1	.	TGTGCCAGCAGTGAATGGTCGGGGGCCGACACTGAAGCTTTCTTT	CASSEWSGADTEAFF
many	TRBV11-2	TRBJ1-2	TRBD1	TGTGCCAGCAGCTCCGGACAGGGGATAGGCTACACCTTC	CASSSGQGIGYTF
many	TRBV6-5	TRBJ2-7	.	TGTGCCAGCAGTTACTCACCCTTGTCGGCGACTCACTCCTACGAGCAGTACTTC	CASSYSPLSATHSYEQYF
many	TRBV6-1	TRBJ1-2	.	TGTGCCAGCAGACTCCGAGGACACAACTATGGCTACACCTTC	CASRLRGHNYGYTF
.	TRBV7-2	TRBJ1-4	TRBD1	TGTGCCAGCAGCTCGGGACAGGGGGCGCCGGGAGCTCCCTTTGCAACTAATGAAAAACTGTTTTTT	CASSSGQGAPGAPFATNEKLFF
.	TRBV19	TRBJ1-2	.	TGTGCCGCAGGGAACTATGGCTACACCTTC	CAAGNYGYTF
few	TRBV20-1	TRBJ1-2	TRBD1	TGCAGTGCTAGAGACCCCGACAGGGGCTATGGCTACACCTTC	CSARDPDRGYGYTF
few	TRBV3-1	TRBJ2-3	TRBD1	TGTGCCAGCAGCCAAAGGACAGGACGAGATACGCAGTATTTT	CASSQRTGRDTQYF
many	TRBV12-3/TRBV12-4	TRBJ1-6	TRBD1	TGTGCCAGCAGACCCGACAGGGGAAATAATTCACCCCTCCACTTT	CASRPDRGNNSPLHF
many	TRBV12-5	TRBJ2-2	.	TGTGCTAGTAGGACAGGGCATAGCGGGGGAGTCGGCACCGGGGAGCTGTTTTTT	CASRTGHSGGVGTGELFF
few	TRBV20-1	TRBJ2-5	.	TGCAGTGCTAGGGCAGGAGAGACCCAGTACTTC	CSARAGETQYF
few	TRBV20-1	TRBJ2-7	.	TGCAGTGCTAGAAACCGGGACCAAGCCTACGAGCAGTACTTC	CSARNRDQAYEQYF
.	TRBV7-8	TRBJ1-6	.	TGTGCCAGCAGCTCGGACCCCGGAGGCTCCTATAATTCACCCCTCCACTTT	CASSSDPGGSYNSPLHF
few	TRBV12-3/TRBV12-4	TRBJ1-2	TRBD1	TGTGCCAGCAGTCAGGGGGCGTACTATGGCTACACCTTC	CASSQGAYYGYTF
.	TRBV28	TRBJ2-7	.	TGTGCCATCGCATCAGGGTTCAGCATCTACGAGCAGTACTTC	CAIASGFSIYEQYF
.	TRBV29-1	TRBJ2-2	TRBD2	TGCAGCGTTGACGGGGCGGGAGCGGACACCGGGGAGCTGTTTTTT	CSVDGAGADTGELFF
.	TRBV5-6	TRBJ2-3	TRBD1	TGTGCCAGCAGCACCCCCGCTCGGGCAGGGGGCGCAGATACGCAGTATTTT	CASSTPARAGGADTQYF
many	TRBV20-1	TRBJ2-7	TRBD1	TGCAGTGCTAGATCCGGGACAGGGGGCGGCGAGCAGTACTTC	CSARSGTGGGEQYF
many	TRBV30	TRBJ1-2	TRBD1	TGTGCCTGGAGACGACAGGGATACTATGGCTACACCTTC	CAWRRQGYYGYTF
many	TRBV7-2	TRBJ1-6	.	TGTGCCAGCAGCGTACGCCTGGGGACCAAGTATAATTCACCCCTCCACTTT	CASSVRLGTKYNSPLHF
once	TRBV3-1	TRBJ1-2	.	TGTGCCAGTTCCACAGGGTTCACCTACTATGGCTACACCTTC	CASSTGFTYYGYTF
.	TRBV12-5	TRBJ1-3	.	TGTGCTAGTGGTTTGAGCACAGGGCCAAGGAACACCATATATTTT	CASGLSTGPRNTIYF
many	TRBV3-1	TRBJ1-2	.	TGTGCCAGCAGCCAAGGCGGGAGAAATGGCTACACCTTC	CASSQGGRNGYTF
few	TRBV25-1	TRBJ1-3	.	TGTGCCAGCCTGTCGTCTGGAAACACCATATATTTT	CASLSSGNTIYF
.	TRBV6-1	TRBJ1-2	.	TGTGCCAGCAGCCCTCGTCGGGGTGGCTACACCTTC	CASSPRRGGYTF
.	TRBV20-1	TRBJ2-5	.	TGCAGTGCTAGAGGGGCCGGCACAGGGCACCAAGAGACCCAGTACTTC	CSARGAGTGHQETQYF
many	TRBV28	TRBJ1-5	.	TGTGCCAGCAGTTTATGGCAGGTCCGATTCAGCAATCAGCCCCAGCATTTT	CASSLWQVRFSNQPQHF
.	TRBV19	TRBJ1-5	.	TGTGCCAGTAGTATAGTCCCTTCTGCAAGTCAGCCCCAGCATTTT	CASSIVPSASQPQHF
many	TRBV3-1	TRBJ1-1	TRBD1	TGTGCCAGCAGCCCACAGGGGGCCGCAGGGAAAGCTTTCTTT	CASSPQGAAGKAFF
.	TRBV30	TRBJ1-5	TRBD1	TGTGCCTGGAGGGACAGGGAGAGTAGTCAGCCCCAGCATTTT	CAWRDRESSQPQHF
many	TRBV7-8	TRBJ1-5	.	TGTGCCAGCAGCGGGGACCCCAATCAGCCCCAGCATTTT	CASSGDPNQPQHF
many	TRBV11-2	TRBJ2-7	.	TGTGCCAGCAGCCTCGGGAGATTCGGCGAGCAGTACTTC	CASSLGRFGEQYF
many	TRBV30	TRBJ1-2	.	TGTGCCTGGAATGTTCGACAGGTTGGAGGCTACACCTTC	CAWNVRQVGGYTF
.	TRBV7-9	TRBJ1-4	TRBD1	TGTGCCTACCAAGAGGGGGCCCTGAATGAAAAACTGTTTTTT	CAYQEGALNEKLFF
few	TRBV19	TRBJ1-5	.	TGTGCCAGTAGTATAAGAGGAGGGTCCAGGGTTCAGCCCCAGCATTTT	CASSIRGGSRVQPQHF
.	TRBV7-9	TRBJ2-7	.	TGTGCCAGCAGCTCCGGAGAGAGCTACGAGCAGTACTTC	CASSSGESYEQYF
many	TRBV29-1	TRBJ2-7	.	TGCAGCGCCCGAACGCTAGGGAGAGGAGGCGAGCAGTACTTC	CSARTLGRGGEQYF
.	TRBV4-3	TRBJ2-7	.	TGCGCCAGCAGCCAGTCCCGAGGCGGGGCCAGCGAGCAGTACTTC	CASSQSRGGASEQYF
medium-sized	TRBV14	TRBJ1-1	.	TGTGCCAGCAGCCAAGAGAGGCTCAGGGGTTACACTGAAGCTTTCTTT	CASSQERLRGYTEAFF
many	TRBV11-2	TRBJ2-5	.	TGTGCCAGCAGCCAGGACGGCCAGTACCAAGAGACCCAGTACTTC	CASSQDGQYQETQYF
many	TRBV20-1	TRBJ1-1	.	TGCAGTGCCAGTTGGGGGGAAGCAGAAGCTTTCTTT	CSASWGEAEAFF
few	TRBV15	TRBJ1-2	TRBD1	TGTGCCACCAGCAGAGAACTTGGACAGGGGAATGGCTACACCTTC	CATSRELGQGNGYTF
few	TRBV11-2	TRBJ2-1	TRBD2	TGTGCCAGCAGCCTCGGGCGGGGGGCACGAAATGAGCAGTTCTTC	CASSLGRGARNEQFF
few	TRBV20-1	TRBJ2-4	.	TGCAGTGCTAGAGATTGGACCTTCCTAAACATTCAGTACTTC	CSARDWTFLNIQYF
.	TRBV5-4	TRBJ2-7	TRBD1	TGTGCCAGCAGCCAAAAGGGGGGACAGGGAAGGAGCGAGCAGTACTTC	CASSQKGGQGRSEQYF
few	TRBV7-8	TRBJ2-3	.	TGTGCCAGCAGCTTAGTAAGGTTTAGCGGCGCCACAGATACGCAGTATTTT	CASSLVRFSGATDTQYF